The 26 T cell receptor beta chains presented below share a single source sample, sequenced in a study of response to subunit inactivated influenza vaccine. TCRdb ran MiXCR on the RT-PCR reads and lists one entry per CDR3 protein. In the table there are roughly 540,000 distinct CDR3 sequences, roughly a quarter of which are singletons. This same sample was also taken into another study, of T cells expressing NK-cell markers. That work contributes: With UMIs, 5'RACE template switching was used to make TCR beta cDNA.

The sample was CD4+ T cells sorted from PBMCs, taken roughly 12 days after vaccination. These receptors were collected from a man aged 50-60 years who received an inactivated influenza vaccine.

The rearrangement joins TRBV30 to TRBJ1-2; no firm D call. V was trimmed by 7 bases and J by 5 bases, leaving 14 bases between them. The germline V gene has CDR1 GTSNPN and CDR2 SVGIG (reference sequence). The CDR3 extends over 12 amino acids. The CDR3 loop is CALAPSHYGYTF. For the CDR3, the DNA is TGTGCCTTAGCTCCCAGTCATTATGGCTACACCTTC. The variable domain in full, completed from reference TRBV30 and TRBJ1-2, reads SQTIHQWPATLVQPVGSPLSLECTVEGTSNPNLYWYRQAAGRGLQLLFYSVGIGQISSEVPQNLSASRPQDRQFILSSKKLLLSDSGFYLCALAPSHYGYTFGSGTRLTVV.

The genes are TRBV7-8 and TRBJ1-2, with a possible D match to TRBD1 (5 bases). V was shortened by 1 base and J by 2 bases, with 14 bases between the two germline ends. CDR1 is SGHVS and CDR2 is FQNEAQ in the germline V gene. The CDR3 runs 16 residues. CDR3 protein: CASSLGRGTVNYGYTF. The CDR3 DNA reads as TGTGCCAGCAGCTTAGGCCGCGGGACGGTGAACTATGGCTACACCTTC. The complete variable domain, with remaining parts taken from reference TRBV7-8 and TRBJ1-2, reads GAGVSQSPRYKVAKRGQDVALRCDPISGHVSLFWYQQALGQGPEFLTYFQNEAQLDKSGLPSDRFFAERPEGSVSTLKIQRTQQEDSAVYLCASSLGRGTVNYGYTFGSGTRLTVV.

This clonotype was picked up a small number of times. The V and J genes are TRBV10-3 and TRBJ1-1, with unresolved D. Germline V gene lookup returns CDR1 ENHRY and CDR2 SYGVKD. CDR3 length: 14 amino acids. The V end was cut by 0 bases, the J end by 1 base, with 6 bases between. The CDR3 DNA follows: TGTGCCATCAGTGAGTCGTTACAGAACACTGAAGCTTTCTTT. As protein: CAISESLQNTEAFF.

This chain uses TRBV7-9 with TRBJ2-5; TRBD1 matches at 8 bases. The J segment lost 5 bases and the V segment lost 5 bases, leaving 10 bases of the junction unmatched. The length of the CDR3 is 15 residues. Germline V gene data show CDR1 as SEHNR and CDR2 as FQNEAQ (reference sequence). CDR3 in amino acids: CASSRTGNPMETQYF. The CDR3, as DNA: TGTGCCAGCAGCCGGACAGGGAACCCTATGGAGACCCAGTACTTC.

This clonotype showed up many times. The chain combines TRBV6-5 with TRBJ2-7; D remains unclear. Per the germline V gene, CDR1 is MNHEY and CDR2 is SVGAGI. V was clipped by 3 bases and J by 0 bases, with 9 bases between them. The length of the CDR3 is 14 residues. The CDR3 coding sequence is TGTGCCAGCAGTTATCAAAGCAGCTCCTACGAGCAGTACTTC. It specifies CASSYQSSSYEQYF.

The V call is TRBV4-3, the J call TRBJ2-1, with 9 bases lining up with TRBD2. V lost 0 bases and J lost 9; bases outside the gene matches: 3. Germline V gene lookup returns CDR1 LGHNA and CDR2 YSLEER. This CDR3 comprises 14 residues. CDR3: CASSQELAGLEQFF. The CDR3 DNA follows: TGCGCCAGCAGCCAAGAGCTAGCGGGACTTGAGCAGTTCTTC.

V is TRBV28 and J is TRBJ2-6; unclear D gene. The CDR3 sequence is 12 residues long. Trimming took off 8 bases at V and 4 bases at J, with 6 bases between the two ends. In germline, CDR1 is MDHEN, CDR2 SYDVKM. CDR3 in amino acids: CASVIGANVLTF. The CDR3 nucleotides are TGTGCCAGCGTGATAGGGGCCAACGTCCTGACTTTC.

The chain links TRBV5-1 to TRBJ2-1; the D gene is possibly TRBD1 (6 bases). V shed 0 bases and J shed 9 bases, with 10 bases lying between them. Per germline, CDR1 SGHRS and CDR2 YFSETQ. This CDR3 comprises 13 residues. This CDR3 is CASSLERGGEQFF. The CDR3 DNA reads TGCGCCAGCAGCTTGGAACGAGGGGGTGAGCAGTTCTTC. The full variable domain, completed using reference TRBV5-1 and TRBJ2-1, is KAGVTQTPRYLIKTRGQQVTLSCSPISGHRSVSWYQQTPGQGLQFLFEYFSETQRNKGNFPGRFSGRQFSNSRSEMNVSTLELGDSALYLCASSLERGGEQFFGPGTRLTVL.

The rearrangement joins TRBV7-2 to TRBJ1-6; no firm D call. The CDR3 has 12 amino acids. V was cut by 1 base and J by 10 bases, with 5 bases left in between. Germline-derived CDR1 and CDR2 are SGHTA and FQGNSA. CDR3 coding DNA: TGTGCCAGCAGCTTAGACTGGTCACCCCTCCACTTT. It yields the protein CASSLDWSPLHF.

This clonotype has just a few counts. The CDR3 here is CASSLIPGTSGPGELFF. CDR3 sequence (DNA): TGTGCCAGCAGCTTGATCCCCGGGACTAGCGGTCCGGGGGAGCTGTTTTTT. V usage is TRBV5-5 and J usage is TRBJ2-2; 11 nucleotides align to TRBD2. The CDR3 consists of 17 residues. Germline-derived CDR1 and CDR2 are SGHKS and YYEKEE (reference sequence). J lost 8 bases, V lost 1 base, and 10 bases had no gene match.

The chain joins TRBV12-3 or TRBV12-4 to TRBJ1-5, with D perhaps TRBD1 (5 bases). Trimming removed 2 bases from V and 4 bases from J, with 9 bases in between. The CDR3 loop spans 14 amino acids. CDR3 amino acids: CASSLLDTNQPQHF. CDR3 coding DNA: TGTGCCAGCAGTTTATTGGACACTAATCAGCCCCAGCATTTT.

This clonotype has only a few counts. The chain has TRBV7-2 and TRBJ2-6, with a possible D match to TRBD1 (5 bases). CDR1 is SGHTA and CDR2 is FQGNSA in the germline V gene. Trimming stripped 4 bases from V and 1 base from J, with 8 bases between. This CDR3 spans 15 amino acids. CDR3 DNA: TGTGCCAGCAGCTCCAGGGTATCTGGGGCCAACGTCCTGACTTTC. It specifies CASSSRVSGANVLTF. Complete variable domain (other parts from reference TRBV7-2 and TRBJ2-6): GAGVSQSPSNKVTEKGKDVELRCDPISGHTALYWYRQSLGQGLEFLIYFQGNSAPDKSGLPSDRFSAERTGGSVSTLTIQRTQQEDSAVYLCASSSRVSGANVLTFGAGSRLTVL.

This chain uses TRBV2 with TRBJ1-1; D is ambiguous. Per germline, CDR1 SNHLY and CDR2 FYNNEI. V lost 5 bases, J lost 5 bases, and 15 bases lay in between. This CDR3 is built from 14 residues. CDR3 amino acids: CASSRTTSKTEAFF. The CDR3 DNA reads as TGTGCCAGCAGTCGGACTACCAGTAAGACTGAAGCTTTCTTT.

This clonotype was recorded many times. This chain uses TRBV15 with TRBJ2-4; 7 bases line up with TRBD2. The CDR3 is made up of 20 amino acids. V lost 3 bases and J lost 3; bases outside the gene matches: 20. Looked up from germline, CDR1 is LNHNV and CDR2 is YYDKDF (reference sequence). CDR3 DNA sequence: TGTGCCACCAGCAGTTTGCCATTAGCGGGCTTTGTGTTGGGCAAAAACATTCAGTACTTC. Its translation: CATSSLPLAGFVLGKNIQYF.

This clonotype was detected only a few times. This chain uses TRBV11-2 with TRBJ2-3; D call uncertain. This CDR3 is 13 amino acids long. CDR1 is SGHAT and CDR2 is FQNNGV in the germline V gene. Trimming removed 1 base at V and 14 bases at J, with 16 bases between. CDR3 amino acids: CASSLVRSGVRYF. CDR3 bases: TGTGCCAGCAGCTTAGTGCGGTCAGGCGTTCGGTATTTT. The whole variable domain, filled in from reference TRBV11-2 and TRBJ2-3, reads EAGVAQSPRYKIIEKRQSVAFWCNPISGHATLYWYQQILGQGPKLLIQFQNNGVVDDSQLPKDRFSAERLKGVDSTLKIQPAKLEDSAVYLCASSLVRSGVRYFGPGTRLTVL.

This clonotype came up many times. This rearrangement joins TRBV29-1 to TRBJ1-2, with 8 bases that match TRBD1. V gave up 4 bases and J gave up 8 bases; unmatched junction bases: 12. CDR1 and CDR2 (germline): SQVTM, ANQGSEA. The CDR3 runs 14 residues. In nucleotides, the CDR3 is TGCAGCGTTGCTCTGATCGCAGGGGGCTTAGGCTACACCTTC. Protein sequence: CSVALIAGGLGYTF.

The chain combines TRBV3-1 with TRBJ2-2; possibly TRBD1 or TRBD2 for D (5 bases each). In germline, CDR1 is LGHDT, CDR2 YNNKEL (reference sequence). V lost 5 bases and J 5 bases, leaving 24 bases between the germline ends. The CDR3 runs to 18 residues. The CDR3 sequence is CASSRRPVRGLGTGELFF. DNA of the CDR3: TGTGCCAGCAGCAGACGCCCCGTGAGGGGCCTTGGGACCGGGGAGCTGTTTTTT.

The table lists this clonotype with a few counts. Here the CDR3 DNA reads TGTGCCAGTAGTTCGTCTGACAGGGGATTCACAGATACGCAGTATTTT. Amino acid sequence: CASSSSDRGFTDTQYF. The chain uses TRBV19 and TRBJ2-3, with 8 bases fitting TRBD1. Germline V CDR1 and CDR2: LNHDA, SQIVND (reference sequence). V dropped 5 bases and J dropped 2; count of bases not matched to a gene: 9. The CDR3 spans 16 residues.

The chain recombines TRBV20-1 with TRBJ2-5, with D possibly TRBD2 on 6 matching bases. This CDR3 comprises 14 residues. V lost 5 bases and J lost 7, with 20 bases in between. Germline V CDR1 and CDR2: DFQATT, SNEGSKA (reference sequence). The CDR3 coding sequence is TGCAGTGCTCCCCGTCTGGTCGCCGGGGGGACCCAGTACTTC. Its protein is CSAPRLVAGGTQYF.

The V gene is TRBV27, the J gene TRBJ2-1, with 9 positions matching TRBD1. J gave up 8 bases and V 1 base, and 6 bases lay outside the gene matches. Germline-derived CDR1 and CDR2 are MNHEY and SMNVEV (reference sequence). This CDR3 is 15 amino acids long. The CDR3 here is CASSLWGQGTHEQFF. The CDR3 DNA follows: TGTGCCAGCAGTTTATGGGGACAGGGAACACATGAGCAGTTCTTC.

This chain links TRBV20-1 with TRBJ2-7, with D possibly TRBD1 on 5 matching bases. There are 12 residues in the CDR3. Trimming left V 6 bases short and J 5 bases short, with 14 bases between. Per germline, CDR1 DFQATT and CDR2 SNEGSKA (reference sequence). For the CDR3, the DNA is TGCAGTGCCACCCCCAGGGTCAACGAGCAGTACTTC. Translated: CSATPRVNEQYF.

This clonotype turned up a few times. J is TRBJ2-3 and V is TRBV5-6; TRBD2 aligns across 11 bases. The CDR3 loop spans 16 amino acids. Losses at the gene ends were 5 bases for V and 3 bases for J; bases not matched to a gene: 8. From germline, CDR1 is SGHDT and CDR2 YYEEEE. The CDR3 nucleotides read TGTGCCAGCAGGTTAGCGGGGGGGGAATGGACAGATACGCAGTATTTT. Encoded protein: CASRLAGGEWTDTQYF.

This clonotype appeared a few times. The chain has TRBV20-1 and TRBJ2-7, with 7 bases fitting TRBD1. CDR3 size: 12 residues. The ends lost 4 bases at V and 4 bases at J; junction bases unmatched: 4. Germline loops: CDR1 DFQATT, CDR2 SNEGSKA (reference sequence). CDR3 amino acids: CSATKTGYEQYF. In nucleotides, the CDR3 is TGCAGTGCTACTAAGACAGGGTACGAGCAGTACTTC.

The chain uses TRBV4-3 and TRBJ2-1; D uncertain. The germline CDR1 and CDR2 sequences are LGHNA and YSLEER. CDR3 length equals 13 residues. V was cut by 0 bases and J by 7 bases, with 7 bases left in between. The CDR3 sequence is CASSQDLGNEQFF. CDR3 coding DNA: TGCGCCAGCAGCCAAGATTTAGGGAATGAGCAGTTCTTC.

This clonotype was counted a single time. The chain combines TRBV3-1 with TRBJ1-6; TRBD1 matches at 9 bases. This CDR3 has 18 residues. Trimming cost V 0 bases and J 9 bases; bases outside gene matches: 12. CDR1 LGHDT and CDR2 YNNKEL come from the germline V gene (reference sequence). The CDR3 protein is CASSQDRQPGQGFSPLHF. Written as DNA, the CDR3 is TGTGCCAGCAGCCAAGATAGGCAACCGGGACAGGGTTTTTCACCCCTCCACTTT.

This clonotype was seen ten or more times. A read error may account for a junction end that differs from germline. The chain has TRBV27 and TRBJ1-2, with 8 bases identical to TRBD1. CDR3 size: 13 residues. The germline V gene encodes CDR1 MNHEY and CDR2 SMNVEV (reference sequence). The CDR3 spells CASSPGTGYGYTF. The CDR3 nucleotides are TGCGCCAGCAGCCCGGGGACAGGCTATGGCTACACCTTC.